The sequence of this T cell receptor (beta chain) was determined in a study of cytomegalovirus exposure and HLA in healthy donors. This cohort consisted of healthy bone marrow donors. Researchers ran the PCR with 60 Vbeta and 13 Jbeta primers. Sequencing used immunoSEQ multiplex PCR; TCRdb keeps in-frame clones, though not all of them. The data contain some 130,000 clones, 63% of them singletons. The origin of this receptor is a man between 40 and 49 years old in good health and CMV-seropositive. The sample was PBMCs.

The DNA for the CDR3 is TGTGCCAGCAGCTTAGCCGGGGAAGGCTATGGCTACACCTTC. This gives the protein CASSLAGEGYGYTF. The V call is TRBV7-9, the J call TRBJ1-2, with unresolved D. The V gene's germline CDR1 is SEHNR and CDR2 FQNEAQ (reference sequence). The CDR3 is 14 residues long. Deletions cut 0 bases from V and 4 bases from J, with 9 bases between.